These T cell receptor beta chains were read from a single sample in a study of blood T cells in healthy people across ages. Each CDR3 protein is one row after TCRdb ran MiXCR on the 5' RACE reads. The data show 2 million or so distinct CDR3 sequences, approximately 50% seen once. The sequenced sample was blood. The origin of the receptors is a woman aged 40 to 49 in good health. CDR3s include the opening cysteine and the closing phenylalanine or tryptophan.

j_call | v_call | cdr3_aa
TRBJ1-2 | TRBV18 | CASSPPKGGGDYGYTF
TRBJ2-5 | TRBV11-2 | CASSFTPGTGFQGTQYF
TRBJ2-5 | TRBV18 | CASSPQGQSPGETQYF
TRBJ2-3 | TRBV14 | CASSQGQYTQYF
TRBJ2-3 | TRBV5-1 | CASSLAGRGGTVYTQYF
TRBJ2-7 | TRBV29-1 | CSVGPRGGDSYEQYF
TRBJ2-1 | TRBV20-1 | CSAREINTPFNEQFF
TRBJ1-1 | TRBV5-4 | CASSLSGNYRGAESFF
TRBJ1-5 | TRBV20-1 | CSARTGGMFSNQPQHF
TRBJ2-7 | TRBV4-1 | CASRRAGLLIEQYF
TRBJ2-1 | TRBV19 | CASKDGGLAGGSYNEQFF
TRBJ2-1 | TRBV20-1 | CSALDRSYNEQFF
TRBJ2-4 | TRBV9 | CASSVVDPSKTAKNIQYF
TRBJ1-2 | TRBV27 | CASSPGYGYGYTF
TRBJ2-7 | TRBV6-5 | CASNTSGRQSYEQYF
TRBJ2-6 | TRBV6-2/TRBV6-3 | CASSYLLDRGTSGANVLTF
TRBJ1-2 | TRBV11-1 | CASSLQPGPYGYTF
TRBJ2-1 | TRBV3-1 | CASSQDRTARSNKQFF
TRBJ2-1 | TRBV2 | CASSDGDLSYNEQFF
TRBJ2-3 | TRBV20-1 | CSARKAPSTDTQYF
TRBJ1-1 | TRBV5-1 | CASEPDDRNTEAFF
TRBJ2-3 | TRBV4-2 | CASSQAGVGGTDTQYF
TRBJ1-1 | TRBV27 | CASSFLGGSTEAFF
TRBJ2-5 | TRBV6-6 | CASSYPGTGHLQETQYF
TRBJ1-6 | TRBV10-3 | CAISEQDSPLHF
TRBJ2-4 | TRBV5-6 | CASSPLRTGLRNIQYF
- | TRBV20-1 | CSARGVGEQYF
TRBJ2-3 | TRBV5-1 | CASSIGTMRDTQYF
TRBJ2-1 | TRBV29-1 | CSGGQGATPASYNEQFF
TRBJ2-5 | TRBV6-2/TRBV6-3 | CASSFVQGNEQYF
TRBJ1-4 | TRBV12-3/TRBV12-4 | CASSRDRVLGEKLFF
TRBJ2-2 | TRBV4-3 | CASSQESEGSNTGELFF
TRBJ2-1 | TRBV9 | CASSVGGSKNEQFF
TRBJ2-7 | TRBV13 | CASSRLGGSSYEQYF
TRBJ2-3 | TRBV19 | CASSIPGRVGDTQYF
TRBJ2-4 | TRBV7-9 | CASSRQGRNIQYF
TRBJ1-4 | TRBV7-2 | CASSLTSGRYEKLFF
TRBJ2-5 | TRBV9 | CASSPVKGQETQYF
TRBJ2-7 | TRBV18 | CASSLETGQVYEQYF
TRBJ2-7 | TRBV7-9 | CASSLIMGPSNEQYF
TRBJ1-1 | TRBV20-1 | CSAQKGVTEAFF
TRBJ2-5 | TRBV6-5 | CASSYSSPETGKETQYF
TRBJ2-1 | TRBV14 | CASSPGLVILNEQFF
TRBJ2-5 | TRBV7-9 | CASSLVRGGIGQETQYF
TRBJ2-3 | TRBV7-2 | CASSFSGGLYTDTQYF
TRBJ1-2 | TRBV13 | CASSDPPPGRLYGYTF
TRBJ1-4 | TRBV7-2 | CASSLASGGGEKLFF
TRBJ2-7 | TRBV28 | CASSPKRGAPFIGIIDSYEQYF
TRBJ2-1 | TRBV20-1 | CSARDKLEFQEQFF
TRBJ2-5 | TRBV7-2 | CASSKPGGGDQETQYF
TRBJ2-1 | TRBV4-1 | CASSLPGTGEYEQFF
TRBJ1-5 | TRBV2 | CASTLRREGEPPQHF
TRBJ2-5 | TRBV11-2 | CASRIWTGVETQYF
TRBJ2-7 | TRBV10-3 | CAIRDPRGRGSYEQYF
TRBJ1-2 | TRBV7-8 | CASSLEVRGGYTF
TRBJ2-5 | TRBV29-1 | CSVDLVCQETQYF
TRBJ2-7 | TRBV7-9 | CASSVNGAYEQYF
TRBJ2-3 | TRBV20-1 | CSAPRRGPTDTQYF
TRBJ2-3 | TRBV27 | CASSSGTSGPRGTDTQYF
TRBJ2-3 | TRBV12-3/TRBV12-4 | CASTPRTGRGADTQYF